One sample yielded the 2 T cell receptor beta chains listed below, sequenced in a study of Graves' ophthalmopathy and Graves' hyperthyroidism. Amplifying from RNA transcripts, the study obtained TCR beta CDR3 regions. RT-PCR was first run with HTBI primers, then multiplex PCR in a second round. TCRdb fed the multiplex PCR reads into MiXCR, producing one record per CDR3 protein. There are under 350,000 distinct CDR3 sequences in the sample; about a sixth occur only once, and roughly an eighth lies in the top ten. Sequenced material: peripheral blood. The receptors come from an adult man with Graves' ophthalmopathy.

This clonotype was recorded at least ten times. This chain uses TRBV5-1 with TRBJ1-1, with D unresolved. V lost 3 bases to trimming and J lost 4 bases, with 10 bases between them. Germline V CDR1 and CDR2: SGHRS, YFSETQ. The CDR3 totals 13 residues. The CDR3 DNA sequence: TGCGCCAGCAGCTCTCCGGATGGCACTGAAGCTTTCTTT. This gives the protein CASSSPDGTEAFF.

This clonotype was counted many times. This chain joins TRBV6-2 or TRBV6-3 and TRBJ1-5; D gene unclear. Between the trimmed V and J ends, which lost 0 bases and 7 bases, there was a span of 10 bases. CDR1 and CDR2 from the germline V gene are MNHEY and SVGEGT. This CDR3 comprises 14 residues. The CDR3 nucleotides read TGTGCCAGCAGTTACTCGTTCGGTGGACAGCCCCAGCATTTT. The encoded protein is CASSYSFGGQPQHF.